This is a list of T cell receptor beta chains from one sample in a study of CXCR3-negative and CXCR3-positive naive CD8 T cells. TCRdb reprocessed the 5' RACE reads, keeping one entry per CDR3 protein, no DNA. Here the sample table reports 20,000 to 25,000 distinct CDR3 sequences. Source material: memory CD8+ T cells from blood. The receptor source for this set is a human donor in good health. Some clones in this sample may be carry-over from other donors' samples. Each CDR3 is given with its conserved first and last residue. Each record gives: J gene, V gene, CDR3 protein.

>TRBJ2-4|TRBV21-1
CASSTGGPAKNIQYF
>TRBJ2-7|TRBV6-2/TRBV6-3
CASTTDSYFSYEQYF
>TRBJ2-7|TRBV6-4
CASSDTKLRVNGFSRPSYEQYF
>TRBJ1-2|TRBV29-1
CSVEDRGYGYTF
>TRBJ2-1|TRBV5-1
CASSSPPPGQLILSFSHNEQFF
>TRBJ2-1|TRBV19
CASMVKGVYNEQFF
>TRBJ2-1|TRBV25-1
CASSEKGKQVGGPYNEQFF
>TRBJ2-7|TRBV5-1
CASSLVVERGYEQYF
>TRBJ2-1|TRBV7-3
CASSLAMTAYNEQFF
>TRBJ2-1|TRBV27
CASSPSATGASYNEQFF